The 24 T cell receptor beta chains below were found in one sample sequenced in a study of patients and donors after allogeneic stem cell transplantation. A single record per CDR3 protein comes from TCRdb applying MiXCR to the RT-PCR reads. The table lists roughly 140,000 distinct CDR3 sequences, 30% to 45% of them singletons. The sample consisted of blood, either unsorted or a sorted T cell fraction (not recorded which). The receptor set was obtained from a human donor who was either an allogeneic HSCT recipient or a stem cell or donor lymphocyte infusion donor (not recorded which). It is not recorded whose cells these are; they may come from a transplant donor.

The chain has TRBV6-2 or TRBV6-3 and TRBJ2-7; TRBD1 is a possible D gene (5 bases). The CDR3 contains 14 residues. V gave up 1 base and J gave up 3 bases, with 10 bases separating them. In germline, CDR1 is MNHEY, CDR2 SVGEGT. CDR3 nucleotides: TGTGCCAGCAGTTACTTAGGGCAGGGCTACGAGCAGTACTTC. Amino acids: CASSYLGQGYEQYF.

A few counts support this clonotype. V usage is TRBV19 and J usage is TRBJ1-1; 7 bases are shared with TRBD1. The germline CDR1 and CDR2 sequences are LNHDA and SQIVND (reference sequence). The CDR3 extends over 15 amino acids. With V trimmed by 6 bases and J by 7 bases, 14 bases remained unmatched. The CDR3 DNA sequence: TGTGCCAGTAGGGATGAGCGCCAGGGGGGGCTTGAAGCTTTCTTT. As protein: CASRDERQGGLEAFF. Based on the CDR3 plus reference TRBV19 and TRBJ1-1, the full variable domain is DGGITQSPKYLFRKEGQNVTLSCEQNLNHDAMYWYRQDPGQGLRLIYYSQIVNDFQKGDIAEGYSVSREKKESFPLTVTSAQKNPTAFYLCASRDERQGGLEAFFGQGTRLTVV.

The chain is built from TRBV7-2 and TRBJ1-2; D remains unclear. The CDR3 consists of 15 residues. The V and J ends lost 5 bases and 1 base respectively, with 14 bases between them. The V gene's germline CDR1 is SGHTA and CDR2 FQGNSA. CDR3 amino acids: CASSPGQYFNYGYTF. CDR3 bases: TGTGCCAGCAGCCCGGGCCAATATTTTAACTATGGCTACACCTTC. The full variable domain, its missing parts supplied by reference TRBV7-2 and TRBJ1-2, is GAGVSQSPSNKVTEKGKDVELRCDPISGHTALYWYRQSLGQGLEFLIYFQGNSAPDKSGLPSDRFSAERTGGSVSTLTIQRTQQEDSAVYLCASSPGQYFNYGYTFGSGTRLTVV.

The CDR3 sequence is CASSFLSQRVYNEQFF. The CDR3 DNA reads as TGTGCCAGCAGCTTTCTTTCACAGAGGGTCTACAATGAGCAGTTCTTC. J is TRBJ2-1 and V is TRBV7-2; tentatively, D is TRBD2 (5 bases). Trimming left V 3 bases short and J 3 bases short, with 15 bases between. CDR1 is SGHTA, CDR2 FQGNSA, per germline. This CDR3 contains 16 residues.

The chain is built from TRBV9 and TRBJ2-1, with TRBD2 as a possible D gene (6 bases). V gave up 4 bases and J gave up 4 bases, with 21 bases separating them. Germline V gene data show CDR1 as SGDLS and CDR2 as YYNGEE. The CDR3 extends over 17 amino acids. CDR3 in amino acids: CASSPRDSIVPYNEQFF. The DNA for the CDR3 is TGTGCCAGCAGCCCCCGGGACTCCATCGTCCCTTACAATGAGCAGTTCTTC.

CDR3: CSVDAGGLYNEQFF. The CDR3 coding sequence is TGCAGCGTTGATGCGGGGGGGCTCTACAATGAGCAGTTCTTC. The V call is TRBV29-1, the J call TRBJ2-1; TRBD2 matches 9 bases. CDR1 SQVTM and CDR2 ANQGSEA come from the germline V gene. The CDR3 has 14 amino acids. J lost 3 bases, V lost 3 bases, and 3 bases had no gene match.

The chain links TRBV12-3 or TRBV12-4 to TRBJ2-1, with a tentative D call TRBD2 (7 bases). CDR3 size: 13 residues. V lost 8 bases and J lost 7, with 15 bases in between. The CDR3 spells CASEGGGGNEQFF. The DNA of the CDR3 is TGTGCCAGCGAGGGAGGGGGGGGAAATGAGCAGTTCTTC.

CDR3 DNA sequence: TGCAGCGCCTTTAAGGGTGGTGGTACGCAGTATTTT. Protein product: CSAFKGGGTQYF. The rearrangement links TRBV29-1 to TRBJ2-3; no firm D call. Trimming took 7 bases from V and 8 from J, leaving 16 bases between them. This CDR3 is 12 amino acids long. The germline V gene has CDR1 SQVTM and CDR2 ANQGSEA.

A note on this clonotype: An end of the junction does not agree with germline; a read error may underlie this. The chain uses TRBV5-1 and TRBJ1-2; D gene uncertain. Germline loops: CDR1 SGHRS, CDR2 YFSETQ. CDR3 size: 8 residues. CDR3 coding DNA: TGCGCCAGCAGCTGGGTCGAATTC. This encodes CASSWVEF.

The chain uses TRBV12-3 or TRBV12-4 and TRBJ1-5, with TRBD1 identical over 9 bases. V gave up 4 bases and J gave up 7 bases; unmatched junction bases: 5. CDR3 length equals 14 residues. CDR3 region: CASSSGQGGQPQHF. The CDR3 DNA sequence: TGTGCCAGCAGTTCGGGACAGGGAGGACAGCCCCAGCATTTT.

This chain uses TRBV7-2 with TRBJ1-5, with 7 bases lining up with TRBD1. The CDR3 has 15 residues. Germline V gene sequence: CDR1 SGHTA, CDR2 FQGNSA. With V trimmed by 5 bases and J by 2 bases, 6 bases remained unmatched. The CDR3 DNA sequence: TGTGCCAGCAGCACCAGGGGGAATGGCAATCAGCCCCAGCATTTT. Translation gives CASSTRGNGNQPQHF.

The rearrangement links TRBV7-2 to TRBJ1-2; 7 bases match TRBD1. V lost 4 bases to trimming and J lost 4 bases; unmatched junction nucleotides: 6. The CDR3 sequence is 14 residues long. The V gene's germline CDR1 is SGHTA and CDR2 FQGNSA. CDR3 amino acids: CASSWGQHTYGYTF. The CDR3 region has the DNA TGTGCCAGCAGCTGGGGACAGCACACCTATGGCTACACCTTC.

The gene calls are TRBV20-1 and TRBJ1-4; D not certain. Germline CDR1 reads DFQATT; CDR2 reads SNEGSKA (reference sequence). The CDR3 totals 12 residues. Deletions cut 0 bases from V and 7 bases from J, with 6 bases between. Here the CDR3 reads CSARDLSEKLFF. For the CDR3, the DNA is TGCAGTGCTAGAGACCTTTCTGAAAAACTGTTTTTT.

This chain uses TRBV25-1 with TRBJ1-2, with a tentative D call TRBD1 (6 bases). The V gene lost 0 bases and the J gene lost 6 bases, with 11 bases spanning the gap. The CDR3 has 14 amino acids. Looked up from germline, CDR1 is MGHDK and CDR2 is SYGVNS. In DNA, the CDR3 is TGTGCCAGCAGTGAATACGCCAGGGGCGATGGCTACACCTTC. It translates to CASSEYARGDGYTF.

This sequence joins TRBV12-3 or TRBV12-4 and TRBJ2-1; 7 bases are shared with TRBD1. CDR3 size: 14 residues. The trim removed 5 bases at V and 4 bases at J, leaving 5 bases unmatched. The CDR3 here is CASSPNRGYNEQFF. DNA for the CDR3: TGTGCCAGCAGTCCTAACAGGGGATACAATGAGCAGTTCTTC.

The gene calls are TRBV7-9 and TRBJ1-6, with TRBD1 matching 8 bases. The CDR3 has 14 residues. Trimming cost V 4 bases and J 10 bases; bases outside gene matches: 6. Germline CDR1 is SEHNR and CDR2 is FQNEAQ (reference sequence). CDR3 in DNA: TGTGCCAGCAGCTCGGGACAGGTGTGGTCACCCCTCCACTTT. Translating it yields CASSSGQVWSPLHF.

The V gene is TRBV12-3 or TRBV12-4, the J gene TRBJ1-3, with a tentative D call TRBD1 (6 bases). Trimming removed 6 bases from V and 2 bases from J, with 11 bases in between. The CDR3 runs to 14 residues. The CDR3 protein is CASSAGQAGNTIYF. The CDR3 region has the DNA TGTGCCAGCAGCGCGGGACAAGCTGGAAACACCATATATTTT.

This clonotype occurred a few times. The CDR3 protein is CASSFTDVRGIQYF. CDR3 nucleotide sequence: TGTGCCAGCAGCTTTACGGACGTTAGAGGCATTCAGTACTTC. This chain joins TRBV11-2 and TRBJ2-4; D remains ambiguous. Trimming shortened V by 3 bases and J by 9 bases, and 15 bases separated the two germline ends. The CDR3 runs to 14 residues. CDR1 and CDR2 from the germline V gene are SGHAT and FQNNGV. The full variable domain, with the rest looked up from reference TRBV11-2 and TRBJ2-4, is EAGVAQSPRYKIIEKRQSVAFWCNPISGHATLYWYQQILGQGPKLLIQFQNNGVVDDSQLPKDRFSAERLKGVDSTLKIQPAKLEDSAVYLCASSFTDVRGIQYFGAGTRLSVL.

The CDR3 loop is CASSLTLAGASSYNEQFF. The CDR3, as DNA: TGTGCCAGCAGTTTGACCCTAGCGGGGGCTAGCTCCTACAATGAGCAGTTCTTC. The V and J genes are TRBV7-2 and TRBJ2-1, with 10 nucleotides matching TRBD2. The V segment lost 6 bases and the J segment 0 bases; nucleotides outside the gene matches: 11. The germline V gene encodes CDR1 SGHTA and CDR2 FQGNSA. This CDR3 region has 18 residues.

The V call is TRBV9, the J call TRBJ1-1; the D is unclear. The CDR3 runs to 13 residues. Trimming shortened V by 3 bases and J by 2 bases, and 8 bases separated the two germline ends. Germline assignment: CDR1 SGDLS and CDR2 YYNGEE. The CDR3, as DNA: TGTGCCAGCAGCGCCACCTCTAACACTGAAGCTTTCTTT. It translates to CASSATSNTEAFF. The complete variable domain, with remaining parts taken from reference TRBV9 and TRBJ1-1, reads DSGVTQTPKHLITATGQRVTLRCSPRSGDLSVYWYQQSLDQGLQFLIQYYNGEERAKGNILERFSAQQFPDLHSELNLSSLELGDSALYFCASSATSNTEAFFGQGTRLTVV.

This clonotype was seen only a few times. The chain links TRBV10-3 to TRBJ2-3; D call uncertain. V was clipped by 8 bases and J by 3 bases, with 6 bases between them. Germline CDR1 reads ENHRY; CDR2 reads SYGVKD. The CDR3 sequence is 11 residues long. The CDR3 reads CAIRWTDTQYF. The CDR3 DNA follows: TGTGCCATCCGATGGACAGATACGCAGTATTTT.

J is TRBJ1-2 and V is TRBV5-1, with TRBD1 identical over 10 bases. Germline lookup yields CDR1 SGHRS and CDR2 YFSETQ. The length of the CDR3 is 16 residues. Trimming took 0 bases from V and 5 from J; bases not matched to a gene: 7. In DNA form, the CDR3 reads TGCGCCAGCAGCTTGGAACTAGGGACAGGGGAATATGGCTACACCTTC. This encodes CASSLELGTGEYGYTF.

This clonotype was detected a few times. V gene TRBV12-3 or TRBV12-4 combines with J gene TRBJ2-3; no reliable D call. V was cut by 1 base and J by 1 base, with 9 bases left in between. The CDR3 contains 15 residues. The CDR3 protein is CASSLDGVGTDTQYF. The CDR3 nucleotides are TGTGCCAGCAGTTTAGATGGGGTTGGCACAGATACGCAGTATTTT.

This chain uses TRBV9 with TRBJ2-2, with a tentative D call TRBD2 (5 bases). The CDR3 sequence is 17 residues long. CDR1 SGDLS and CDR2 YYNGEE come from the germline V gene. V was shortened by 0 bases and J by 0 bases, with 12 bases between the two germline ends. This CDR3 is CASSVDGVGPNTGELFF. The CDR3 nucleotides are TGTGCCAGCAGCGTAGACGGGGTGGGCCCGAACACCGGGGAGCTGTTTTTT.